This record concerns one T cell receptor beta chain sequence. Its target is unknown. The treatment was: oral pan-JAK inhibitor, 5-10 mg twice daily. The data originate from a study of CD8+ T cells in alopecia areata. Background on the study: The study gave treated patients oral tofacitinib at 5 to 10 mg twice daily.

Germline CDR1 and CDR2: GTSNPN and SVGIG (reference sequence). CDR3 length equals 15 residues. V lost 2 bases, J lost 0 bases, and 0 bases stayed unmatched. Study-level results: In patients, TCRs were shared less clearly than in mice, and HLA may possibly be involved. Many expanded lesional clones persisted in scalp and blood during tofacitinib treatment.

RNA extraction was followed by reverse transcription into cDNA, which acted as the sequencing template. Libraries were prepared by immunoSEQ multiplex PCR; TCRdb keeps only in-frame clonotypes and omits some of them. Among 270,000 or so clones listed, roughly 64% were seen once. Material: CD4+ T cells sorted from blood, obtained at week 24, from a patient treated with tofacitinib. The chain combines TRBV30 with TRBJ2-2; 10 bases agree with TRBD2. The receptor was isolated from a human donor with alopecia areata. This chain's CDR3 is CAWSLAGANTGELFF. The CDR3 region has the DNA TGTGCCTGGAGTCTAGCGGGAGCGAACACCGGGGAGCTGTTTTTT.